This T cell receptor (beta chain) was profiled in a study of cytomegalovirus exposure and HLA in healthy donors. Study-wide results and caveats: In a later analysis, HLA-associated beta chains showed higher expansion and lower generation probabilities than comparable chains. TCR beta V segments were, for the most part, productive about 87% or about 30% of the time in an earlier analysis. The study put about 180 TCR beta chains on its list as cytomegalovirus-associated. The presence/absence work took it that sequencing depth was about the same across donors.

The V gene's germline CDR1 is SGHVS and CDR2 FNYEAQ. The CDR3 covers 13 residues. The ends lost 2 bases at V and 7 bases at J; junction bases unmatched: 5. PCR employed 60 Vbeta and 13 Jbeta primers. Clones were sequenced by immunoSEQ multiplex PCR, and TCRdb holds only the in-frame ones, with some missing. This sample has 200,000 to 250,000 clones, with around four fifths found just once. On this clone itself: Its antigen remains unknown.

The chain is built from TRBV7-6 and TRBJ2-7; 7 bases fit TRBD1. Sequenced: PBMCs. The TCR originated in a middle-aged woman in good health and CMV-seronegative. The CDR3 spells CASSLFTGVEQYF. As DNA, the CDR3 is TGTGCCAGCAGCTTATTTACAGGGGTTGAGCAGTACTTC.